One sample yielded the 16 T cell receptor beta chains listed below, sequenced in a study of beta chain features in type 1 diabetes. cDNA synthesis used the whole RNA isolate, giving expressed TCRB sequences. TCRdb's copy holds only in-frame clones and misses some; the assay was immunoSEQ multiplex PCR. The sample lists 10,000 to 15,000 clones, 35% to 55% occurring once. Input material: stem cell memory CD4+ T cells from blood. All receptors come from a man aged 18 to 30 in good health.

This clone was seen more than once but under ten times. The chain recombines TRBV5-1 with TRBJ2-5; maybe TRBD1 (6 bases). Germline V gene lookup returns CDR1 SGHRS and CDR2 YFSETQ. This CDR3 comprises 15 residues. Trimming removed 4 bases at V and 4 bases at J, with 17 bases between. The DNA for the CDR3 is TGCGCCAGCAGCGTGGACGGGACAATTGGAGAGACCCAGTACTTC. Protein sequence: CASSVDGTIGETQYF.

This clone was observed a few times. The chain links TRBV5-1 to TRBJ2-1; D is unclear. Trimming removed 4 bases at V and 3 bases at J, with 11 bases between. Germline V gene data show CDR1 as SGHRS and CDR2 as YFSETQ. The CDR3 runs 14 residues. CDR3 sequence: CASSPTLVYNEQFF. In nucleotides, the CDR3 is TGCGCCAGCAGCCCAACCCTAGTCTACAATGAGCAGTTCTTC.

This clone showed up just a few times. The chain joins TRBV9 to TRBJ1-3; D uncertain. The ends were cut back, 3 bases at V and 2 bases at J, with 9 bases in the middle. CDR3 length equals 14 residues. Germline loops: CDR1 SGDLS, CDR2 YYNGEE. Here the CDR3 DNA reads TGTGCCAGCAGCGATGCGCGGGCTGGAAACACCATATATTTT. It specifies CASSDARAGNTIYF.

The chain joins TRBV7-2 to TRBJ2-1; no reliable D call. Germline CDR1 SGHTA, CDR2 FQGNSA. The CDR3 contains 12 residues. V gave up 1 base and J gave up 6 bases, with 4 bases separating them. The CDR3 reads CASSLDINEQFF. CDR3 DNA: TGTGCCAGCAGCTTAGATATCAATGAGCAGTTCTTC.

The rearrangement joins TRBV5-1 to TRBJ2-7; 7 positions agree with TRBD1. Germline CDR1 SGHRS, CDR2 YFSETQ. This CDR3 has 13 residues. Trimming cost V 3 bases and J 7 bases; bases outside gene matches: 7. The CDR3 sequence is CASSSQGEREQYF. Written as DNA, the CDR3 is TGCGCCAGCAGCTCCCAGGGGGAACGGGAGCAGTACTTC.

The rearrangement links TRBV5-6 to TRBJ1-1, with a weak D call TRBD1 (6 bases). The V gene lost 2 bases and the J gene lost 8 bases, with 10 bases spanning the gap. Germline lookup yields CDR1 SGHDT and CDR2 YYEEEE. This CDR3 is built from 12 residues. The CDR3: CASSFTGTEAFF. CDR3 coding DNA: TGTGCCAGCAGCTTTACCGGGACAGAAGCTTTCTTT. The variable domain in full, with the rest retrieved from reference TRBV5-6 and TRBJ1-1, is DAGVTQSPTHLIKTRGQQVTLRCSPKSGHDTVSWYQQALGQGPQFIFQYYEEEERQRGNFPDRFSGHQFPNYSSELNVNALLLGDSALYLCASSFTGTEAFFGQGTRLTVV.

V usage is TRBV6-5 and J usage is TRBJ1-2; the D is unclear. CDR1 MNHEY and CDR2 SVGAGI come from the germline V gene. Trimming stripped 5 bases from V and 7 bases from J, with 17 bases between. The CDR3 has 14 amino acids. The CDR3, as DNA: TGTGCCAGCAGTCTCGCGGCGGTAGGCCGTGGCTACACCTTC. Residues: CASSLAAVGRGYTF.

The CDR3 region is CASSEQGGGEQYF. The CDR3 coding sequence is TGTGCCAGCAGTGAACAGGGAGGTGGCGAGCAGTACTTC. This rearrangement joins TRBV2 to TRBJ2-7, with D possibly matching TRBD2 (6 bases). This CDR3 comprises 13 residues. Germline V CDR1 and CDR2: SNHLY, FYNNEI. Trimming cost V 2 bases and J 6 bases, with 11 bases left between them.

The V and J genes are TRBV29-1 and TRBJ2-2, with 10 bases identical to TRBD1. The V gene end was trimmed by 3 bases and the J gene end by 7 bases; junction bases not matched to a gene: 8. The CDR3 consists of 15 residues. CDR1 and CDR2 from the germline V gene are SQVTM and ANQGSEA. This chain's CDR3 is CSVERLDRGNGELFF. CDR3 nucleotide sequence: TGCAGCGTTGAGAGGCTGGACAGGGGGAACGGGGAGCTGTTTTTT.

This clone was observed a handful of times. The rearrangement joins TRBV18 to TRBJ1-3, with TRBD1 as a possible D gene (5 bases). V lost 2 bases and J 4 bases, leaving 12 bases between the germline ends. The CDR3 has 15 residues. Germline V gives CDR1 KGHSH, CDR2 LQKENI. CDR3 amino acids: CASSPNRGDGNTIYF. The DNA of the CDR3 is TGTGCCAGCTCACCAAACCGGGGGGACGGAAACACCATATATTTT.

The V call is TRBV30, the J call TRBJ1-6, with 9 bases lining up with TRBD1. CDR3 length: 13 amino acids. V dropped 3 bases and J dropped 6; count of bases not matched to a gene: 0. Germline assignment: CDR1 GTSNPN and CDR2 SVGIG (reference sequence). The DNA for the CDR3 is TGTGCCTGGAGACAGGGGGCTAATTCACCCCTCCACTTT. Encoded protein: CAWRQGANSPLHF.

This clone occurred a few times. The chain carries TRBV30 and TRBJ1-1; D is uncertain. The CDR3 runs 13 residues. Between the trimmed V and J ends, which lost 1 base and 8 bases, there was a span of 14 bases. Germline CDR1 is GTSNPN and CDR2 is SVGIG (reference sequence). The CDR3 nucleotides read TGTGCCTGGAGTGAGACACCATGGTCCGAAGCTTTCTTT. It specifies CAWSETPWSEAFF.

The CDR3 nucleotides are TGTGCCAGCAGCGCAGGGGGACCCCAGGATACGCAGTATTTT. It yields the protein CASSAGGPQDTQYF. This chain uses TRBV7-6 with TRBJ2-3, with 7 bases identical to TRBD1. The CDR3 totals 14 residues. J was trimmed by 6 bases and V by 5 bases; bases with no gene match: 8. Germline CDR1 SGHVS, CDR2 FNYEAQ.

The chain has TRBV29-1 and TRBJ1-1; tentative D call: TRBD1 (5 bases). The CDR3 consists of 13 residues. V lost 4 bases, J lost 1 base, and 10 bases lay in between. Germline V CDR1 and CDR2: SQVTM, ANQGSEA. The CDR3 DNA follows: TGCAGCGTTGGGGGCGCAGGGAACACTGAAGCTTTCTTT. Translated, it gives CSVGGAGNTEAFF.

This clone turned up a few times. V usage is TRBV29-1 and J usage is TRBJ2-5, with D maybe TRBD2 (5 bases). The V and J ends lost 2 bases and 5 bases respectively, with 9 bases between them. Per the germline V gene, CDR1 is SQVTM and CDR2 is ANQGSEA. CDR3 length equals 12 residues. The CDR3 DNA reads as TGCAGCGTTGAATCGGGCGGGGAGACCCAGTACTTC. It encodes CSVESGGETQYF.

The V call is TRBV30, the J call TRBJ1-1; 7 nucleotides agree with TRBD1. The J segment lost 1 base and the V segment lost 7 bases, leaving 6 bases of the junction unmatched. CDR1 and CDR2 (germline): GTSNPN, SVGIG (reference sequence). The CDR3 extends over 13 amino acids. The CDR3, as DNA: TGTGCCTCAGCCGGGACAGCGAACACTGAAGCTTTCTTT. Translated, it gives CASAGTANTEAFF. The complete variable domain, with remaining parts taken from reference TRBV30 and TRBJ1-1, reads SQTIHQWPATLVQPVGSPLSLECTVEGTSNPNLYWYRQAAGRGLQLLFYSVGIGQISSEVPQNLSASRPQDRQFILSSKKLLLSDSGFYLCASAGTANTEAFFGQGTRLTVV.